This TCR beta chain stems from a study of Ad26.COV2.S vaccination and SARS-CoV-2 variants. Study-level background: This donor came from the COV1001 trial of Ad26.COV2.S.

The protocol was immunoSEQ multiplex PCR, while the TCRdb copy is restricted to in-frame clones and leaves out a portion. The table includes hundreds of thousands of clones, around 90% detected once. This sample's treatment: over 15 received Ad26.COV2.S at low or high dose, single or two shots; several received placebo; per-sample allocation not given. Each sample was drawn 63 days after the first injection (of vaccine or placebo). Boston provided a donor who was an adult aged 18-55 years. The V end lost 8 bases, the J end lost 1 base, and 10 bases lay between the germline ends. This CDR3 contains 13 residues. The germline V gene has CDR1 MGHDK and CDR2 SYGVNS.

This specimen was peripheral blood, taken in a trial of Ad26.COV2.S vaccine versus placebo. The receptor was derived from a person between 18 and 60 years old who received the Ad26.COV2.S COVID-19 vaccine or a placebo. The chain recombines TRBV25-1 with TRBJ2-3; no clear D gene. The CDR3 nucleotides are TGTGCCAGCCGGCTGTCGGGCACAGATACGCAGTATTTT. This sequence encodes CASRLSGTDTQYF.